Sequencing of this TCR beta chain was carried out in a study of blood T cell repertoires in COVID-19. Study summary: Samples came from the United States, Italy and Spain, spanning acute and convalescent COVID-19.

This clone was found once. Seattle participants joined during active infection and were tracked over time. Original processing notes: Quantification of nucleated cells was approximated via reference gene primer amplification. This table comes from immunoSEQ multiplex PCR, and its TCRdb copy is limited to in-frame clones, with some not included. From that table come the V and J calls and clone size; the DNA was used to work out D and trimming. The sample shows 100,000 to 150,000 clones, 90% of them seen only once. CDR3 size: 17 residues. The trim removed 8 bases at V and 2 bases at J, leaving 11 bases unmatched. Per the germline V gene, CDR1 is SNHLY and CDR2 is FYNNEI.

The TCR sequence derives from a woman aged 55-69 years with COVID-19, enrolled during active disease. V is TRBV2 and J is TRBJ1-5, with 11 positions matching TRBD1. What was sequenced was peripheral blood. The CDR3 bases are TGTGCCAGCGGCCTATCGGGACAGGGGGATGGCAATCAGCCCCAGCATTTT. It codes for CASGLSGQGDGNQPQHF.